This is a list of T cell receptor beta chains from one sample in a study of Graves' ophthalmopathy and Graves' hyperthyroidism. Via MiXCR, TCRdb re-called the multiplex PCR reads, giving one row per CDR3 protein. The sample has roughly 480,000 distinct CDR3 sequences, around an eighth seen once. The specimen was blood. The receptor set was obtained from a woman aged 30 to 39 with Graves' ophthalmopathy. Each CDR3 is given with its conserved first and last residue. D genes are given only for firm matches. For some rows the clone size is stated as once, few or many, or as a class when expanded; others skip it.

>.|TRBV5-1|TRBJ1-1|TRBD1
TGCGCCAGCAGCTTGTACGGGACAGCTGAAGCTTTCTTT
CASSLYGTAEAFF
>many|TRBV6-5|TRBJ1-6|.
TGTGCCAGCAGTTACTCGCATCGGGCTTCAAATTCACCCCTCCACTTT
CASSYSHRASNSPLHF
>many|TRBV18|TRBJ1-2|TRBD1
TGTGCCAGCTCACCACAGGGGGCCCATCGCTACACCTTC
CASSPQGAHRYTF
>many|TRBV12-3/TRBV12-4|TRBJ2-7|.
TGTGCCAGCAGCACGGCCGTCTACGAGCAGTACTTC
CASSTAVYEQYF
>few|TRBV11-2|TRBJ2-7|.
TGTGCCAGCAGCTTTGGTCCTCTCTCATACCGCTACGAGCAGTACTTC
CASSFGPLSYRYEQYF
>many|TRBV13|TRBJ2-7|TRBD2
TGTGCCAGCAGCTTTATTAGCGGGGGTTCCTACGAGCAGTACTTC
CASSFISGGSYEQYF
>many|TRBV7-3|TRBJ1-2|.
TGTGCCAGCAGCTTAACTGCCCGGGACCAAAACTATGGCTACACCTTC
CASSLTARDQNYGYTF
>.|TRBV5-1|TRBJ2-3|TRBD2
TGCGCCAGCAGCCCCTTTAGCGGGAGGGCCGCGGGAGATACGCAGTATTTT
CASSPFSGRAAGDTQYF
>many|TRBV20-1|TRBJ1-2|TRBD1
TGCAGTCAGACAGGGGGGCTTATTTTTGGCTACACCTTC
CSQTGGLIFGYTF
>many|TRBV2|TRBJ1-1|.
TGTGCCAGCAGTGGGGAAGGGTGGAGCACTGAAGCTTTCTTT
CASSGEGWSTEAFF
>many|TRBV6-1|TRBJ1-1|.
TGTGCCAGCGGGCTAGGGGACCTGAACACTGAAGCTTTCTTT
CASGLGDLNTEAFF
>many|TRBV7-6|TRBJ1-6|.
TGTGCCAGCAGCGGGGGCTCGGGCCGACTTAATTCACCCCTCCACTTT
CASSGGSGRLNSPLHF
>many|TRBV5-1|TRBJ2-2|.
TGCGCCAGCAGCTTGGCCATTGGGAACACCGGGGAGCTGTTTTTT
CASSLAIGNTGELFF
>.|TRBV6-5|TRBJ2-2|.
TGTGCCAGCAGTTACTCTATGAACGGGGAGCTGTTTTTT
CASSYSMNGELFF
>few|TRBV30|TRBJ2-3|.
TGTGCCTGGAGTTTCGGTAGCCATGATACGCAGTATTTT
CAWSFGSHDTQYF
>.|TRBV11-2|TRBJ1-1|TRBD1
TGTGCCAGCAGCCTGGACAGGATGTCCTCCATGAACACTGAAGCTTTCTTT
CASSLDRMSSMNTEAFF
>.|TRBV7-7|TRBJ2-1|TRBD2
TGTGCTAGCAGCTTAGGACTAGCGGTTATCAATGAGCAGTTCTTC
CASSLGLAVINEQFF
>many|TRBV12-5|TRBJ1-3|.
TGTGCTAGTGCCATTTCGGGAGAAGGAAACACCATATATTTT
CASAISGEGNTIYF
>many|TRBV7-8|TRBJ1-2|.
TGTGCCAGCAGCTTATATTCATCCGGGGGCCCTAGTGGCTACACCTTC
CASSLYSSGGPSGYTF
>many|TRBV6-1|TRBJ1-1|TRBD1
TGTGCCAGCAGTGGCCGACAGGGGACAAACACTGAAGCTTTCTTT
CASSGRQGTNTEAFF
>many|TRBV10-3|TRBJ1-3|.
TGTGCCATCAGCGGCGCAGGAAACACCATATATTTT
CAISGAGNTIYF
>few|TRBV11-2|TRBJ2-5|.
TGTGCCAGCAGCTTAAACCGAGAGACCCAGTACTTC
CASSLNRETQYF
>many|TRBV13|TRBJ2-5|TRBD2
TGTGCCAGCAGCGAAAGGCTAGCGGGAAGTCAAGAGACCCAGTACTTC
CASSERLAGSQETQYF
>many|TRBV30|TRBJ2-7|.
TGTGCCGCCAAAACCCCCGGGACTGGTGGTTACGAGCAGTACTTC
CAAKTPGTGGYEQYF
>many|TRBV19|TRBJ2-7|TRBD1
TGTGCCAGTAGTCAACCGCCGACAGGGGGCCTGGACGAGCAGTACTTC
CASSQPPTGGLDEQYF
>many|TRBV28|TRBJ2-7|.
TGTGCCAGCAGGTTACAGGAGTCCTACGAGCAGTACTTC
CASRLQESYEQYF
>many|TRBV2|TRBJ1-2|.
TGTGCCAGCAGTGTCCTATCGGACAGTTCTTTAACGATGGGGGGCTACACCTTC
CASSVLSDSSLTMGGYTF
>.|TRBV6-1|TRBJ1-1|.
TGTGCCAGCAGAAACAGGTTTCTTTGGACTGAAGCTTTCTTT
CASRNRFLWTEAFF
>few|TRBV5-6|TRBJ1-2|.
TGTGCCAGCAGCTTGGCCCCTCGACAGACCCGCCTCTATGGCTACACCTTC
CASSLAPRQTRLYGYTF
>.|TRBV6-1|TRBJ1-1|TRBD1
TGTGCCAGCAGAGAGGGACAGGGGGCGACTGAAGCTTTCTTT
CASREGQGATEAFF
>many|TRBV28|TRBJ1-2|TRBD1
TGTGCCAGCGGAACAGGGGTTTATGGCTACACCTTC
CASGTGVYGYTF
>.|TRBV6-1|TRBJ2-4|.
TGTGCCAGCGCCCGAGAAAACATTAAGTACTTC
CASARENIKYF
>many|TRBV4-1|TRBJ2-2|.
TGCGCCAGCGGCCAAAACTTCCTGAACACCGGGGAGCTGTTTTTT
CASGQNFLNTGELFF
>many|TRBV6-2/TRBV6-3|TRBJ1-2|.
TGTGCCAGCAGTAACGACGGATATGGCTACACCTTC
CASSNDGYGYTF
>.|TRBV12-3/TRBV12-4|TRBJ1-2|.
TGTGCCAGCAGTTTGAAACCTAACTATGGCTACACCTTC
CASSLKPNYGYTF
>many|TRBV11-1|TRBJ1-2|TRBD1
TGTGCCAGCAGCCCAGGACAGGCCCGCAACTATGGCTACACCTTC
CASSPGQARNYGYTF
>many|TRBV28|TRBJ1-2|.
TGTGCCAGCAGTTTAGCAGGGCCTCGCTATGGCTACACCTTC
CASSLAGPRYGYTF
>many|TRBV27|TRBJ1-1|.
TGTGCCAGCAGTTTCGGACAGTTCAACACTGAAGCTTTCTTT
CASSFGQFNTEAFF
>many|TRBV28|TRBJ2-4|TRBD2
TGTGCCAGCAGTTTAGGTAGCGGGAGAAACATTCAGTACTTC
CASSLGSGRNIQYF
>.|TRBV12-3/TRBV12-4|TRBJ1-1|.
TGTGCCAGCAGTTTAGTAAGGGATGAAGCTTTCTTT
CASSLVRDEAFF
>.|TRBV6-1|TRBJ2-1|TRBD1
TGTGCCAGCAGTGAAGTCATTGGGACAGGATCTAATGAGCAGTTCTTC
CASSEVIGTGSNEQFF
>many|TRBV30|TRBJ1-6|.
TGTGCCTGGCTGGCGTTCGGAACCCTCCACTTT
CAWLAFGTLHF
>.|TRBV6-5|TRBJ2-5|.
TGTGCCAGCAGGGCGACACAAGAGACCCAGTACTTC
CASRATQETQYF
>many|TRBV24-1|TRBJ1-5|.
TGTGCCACCAGTGATCCCCTCCAGCCCAATCAGCCCCAGCATTTT
CATSDPLQPNQPQHF
>many|TRBV6-1|TRBJ1-5|.
TGTGCCAGCAGTGAACGGGGGTCCGCTTATAGCAATCAGCCCCAGCATTTT
CASSERGSAYSNQPQHF
>many|TRBV6-5|TRBJ2-5|.
TGTGCCAGCAGTTACTCGAAAGAGACCCAGTACTTC
CASSYSKETQYF
>.|TRBV6-1|TRBJ2-2|.
TGTGCCAGCAGCTCCATAGGAGGGGGGGCAGCCGGGGAGCTGTTTTTT
CASSSIGGGAAGELFF
>few|TRBV27|TRBJ2-7|.
TGTGCCAGCAGTCCGGGTCTGGCCGACGAGCAGTACTTC
CASSPGLADEQYF
>many|TRBV12-3/TRBV12-4|TRBJ2-3|.
TGTGCCAGCGGGAACGACGAACCCACAGATACGCAGTATTTT
CASGNDEPTDTQYF
>many|TRBV12-3/TRBV12-4|TRBJ1-1|TRBD1
TGTGCCAGCAGTCACAGGGGTTTAAACACTGAAGCTTTCTTT
CASSHRGLNTEAFF
>many|TRBV6-1|TRBJ2-5|.
TGTGCCAGCAGCAAAAGCGGCTCAGGGGAGACCCAGTACTTC
CASSKSGSGETQYF
>many|TRBV6-5|TRBJ1-2|TRBD1
TGTGCCAGCAGTTACTCAGGGGGCGGAAGATCTGGCTACACCTTC
CASSYSGGGRSGYTF
>.|TRBV28|TRBJ2-5|TRBD2
TGTGCCAGCAGTTTTAGTAGCGGGGGGTCGCAAGAGACCCAGTACTTC
CASSFSSGGSQETQYF
>.|TRBV15|TRBJ1-1|.
TGTGCCACCAGCCCACAGCTTAGCGGAGCTTTCTTT
CATSPQLSGAFF
>many|TRBV28|TRBJ1-1|.
TGTGCCAGCAGTTTGAGGACAGCGGCTGAAGCTTTCTTT
CASSLRTAAEAFF